The 5 T cell receptor beta chains in this list originate from one sample, sequenced in a study of blood T cell repertoires in COVID-19. Clones were sequenced by immunoSEQ multiplex PCR, and TCRdb holds only the in-frame ones, with some missing. The sample has some 62,000 clones; under 85% are singletons. The sample comprised peripheral blood. The origin of the receptors is a woman older than 75 with active or convalescent COVID-19.

The chain recombines TRBV7-6 with TRBJ1-4; D may be TRBD1 (6 bases). V lost 2 bases, J lost 8 bases, and 24 bases lay in between. Germline values: CDR1 SGHVS, CDR2 FNYEAQ. This CDR3 region has 18 residues. The CDR3 bases are TGTGCCAGCAGCTTAAGTGGGGGCAGGGAGTTCCCTGACGAAAAACTGTTTTTT. It yields the protein CASSLSGGREFPDEKLFF.

DNA for the CDR3: TGTGCCAGCAGCTTCGGGACAGGCCACAATGAGCAGTTCTTC. Encoded protein: CASSFGTGHNEQFF. The genes are TRBV7-2 and TRBJ2-1, with TRBD1 matching 8 bases. This CDR3 is built from 14 residues. Germline loops: CDR1 SGHTA, CDR2 FQGNSA. The V and J ends lost 3 bases and 5 bases, in that order; junction bases with no gene match: 3.

J is TRBJ2-7 and V is TRBV15; D remains unclear. The CDR3 is 14 amino acids. The V and J ends lost 1 base and 1 base respectively, with 8 bases between them. CDR1 is LNHNV and CDR2 is YYDKDF in the germline V gene (reference sequence). CDR3 region: CATSRGAQSYEQYF. Here the CDR3 DNA reads TGTGCCACCAGCAGAGGGGCTCAGTCCTACGAGCAGTACTTC.

V gene TRBV6-5 combines with J gene TRBJ1-5; TRBD1 is a possible D gene (6 bases). Germline lookup yields CDR1 MNHEY and CDR2 SVGAGI. V shed 6 bases and J shed 3 bases, with 15 bases lying between them. This CDR3 is 15 amino acids long. As DNA, the CDR3 is TGTGCCAGCAGCAAAGTACAGGGCGACAATCAGCCCCAGCATTTT. Translation: CASSKVQGDNQPQHF.

The rearrangement joins TRBV7-8 to TRBJ1-2; maybe TRBD1 (5 bases). V lost 4 bases and J lost 0, with 12 bases in between. The germline V gene encodes CDR1 SGHVS and CDR2 FQNEAQ. This CDR3 has 15 residues. The CDR3 DNA sequence: TGTGCCAGCAGCTCTCAGGGCGAAGCTAACTATGGCTACACCTTC. This codes for CASSSQGEANYGYTF.